The clone carrying this T cell receptor (beta chain) was seen just once. Its antigen remains unknown. TCRdb independently ran MiXCR on the RT-PCR reads; one entry per CDR3 protein. The sample lists approximately 290,000 distinct CDR3 sequences, about 20% occurring once. The source of the sample is a study of response to subunit inactivated influenza vaccine. Study-wide points: Each seasonal influenza vaccination recruits few new T cells, the authors suggested.

This sequence originates from a man aged 45-69 years who received an inactivated influenza vaccine. The sequenced sample was PBMCs from blood, obtained about 20 months after vaccination.

CDR3: CAISYRTEETQYF. DNA of the CDR3: TGTGCCATCAGTTATCGGACGGAGGAGACCCAGTACTTC. This chain uses TRBV10-3 with TRBJ2-5; the D is unclear. The CDR3 runs to 13 residues. CDR1 is ENHRY, CDR2 SYGVKD, per germline. Trimming shortened V by 5 bases and J by 5 bases, and 12 bases separated the two germline ends.